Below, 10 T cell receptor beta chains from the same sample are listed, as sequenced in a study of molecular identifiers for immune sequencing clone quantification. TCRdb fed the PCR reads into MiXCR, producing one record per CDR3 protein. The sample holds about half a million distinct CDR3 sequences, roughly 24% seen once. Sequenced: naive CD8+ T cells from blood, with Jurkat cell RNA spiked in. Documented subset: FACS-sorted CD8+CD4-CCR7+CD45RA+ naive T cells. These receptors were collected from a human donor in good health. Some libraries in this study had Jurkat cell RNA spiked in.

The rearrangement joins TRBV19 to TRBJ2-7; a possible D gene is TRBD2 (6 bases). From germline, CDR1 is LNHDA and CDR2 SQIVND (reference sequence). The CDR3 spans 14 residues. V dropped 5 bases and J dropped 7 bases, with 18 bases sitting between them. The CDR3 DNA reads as TGTGCCAGTAGTCTCTTTGGGGGGAAGGGGGAGCAGTACTTC. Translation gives CASSLFGGKGEQYF.

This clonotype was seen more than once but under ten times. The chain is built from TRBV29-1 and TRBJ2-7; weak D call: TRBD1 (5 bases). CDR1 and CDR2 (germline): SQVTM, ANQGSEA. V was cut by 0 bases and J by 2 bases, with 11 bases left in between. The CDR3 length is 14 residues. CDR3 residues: CSVEDRQGTYEQYF. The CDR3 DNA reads TGCAGCGTTGAAGATCGGCAGGGTACCTACGAGCAGTACTTC.

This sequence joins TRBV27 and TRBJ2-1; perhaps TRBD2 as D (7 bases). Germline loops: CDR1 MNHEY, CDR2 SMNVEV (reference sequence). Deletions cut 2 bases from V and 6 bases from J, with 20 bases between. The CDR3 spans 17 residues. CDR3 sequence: CASSLRGRVTEFNEQFF. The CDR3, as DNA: TGTGCCAGCAGTTTAAGGGGGAGGGTCACTGAATTCAATGAGCAGTTCTTC.

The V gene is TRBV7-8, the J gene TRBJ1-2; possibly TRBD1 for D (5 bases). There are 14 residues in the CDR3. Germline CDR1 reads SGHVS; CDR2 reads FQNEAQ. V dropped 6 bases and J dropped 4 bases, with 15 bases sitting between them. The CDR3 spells CASSLGGEAYGYTF. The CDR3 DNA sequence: TGTGCCAGCAGTTTGGGGGGGGAGGCCTATGGCTACACCTTC.

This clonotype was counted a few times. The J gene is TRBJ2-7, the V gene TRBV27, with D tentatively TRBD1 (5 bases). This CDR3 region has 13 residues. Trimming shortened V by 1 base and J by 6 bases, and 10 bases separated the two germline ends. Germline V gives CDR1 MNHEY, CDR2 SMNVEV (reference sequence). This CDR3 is CASSLYAGLEQYF. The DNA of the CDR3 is TGTGCCAGCAGTTTATACGCAGGGCTCGAGCAGTACTTC.

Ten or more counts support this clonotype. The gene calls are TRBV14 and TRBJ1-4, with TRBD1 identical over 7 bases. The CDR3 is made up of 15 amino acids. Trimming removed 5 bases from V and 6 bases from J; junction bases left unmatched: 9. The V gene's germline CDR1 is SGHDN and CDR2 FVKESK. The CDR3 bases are TGTGCCAGCAGCTCTACAGGGGAGGTGGATGAAAAACTGTTTTTT. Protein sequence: CASSSTGEVDEKLFF.

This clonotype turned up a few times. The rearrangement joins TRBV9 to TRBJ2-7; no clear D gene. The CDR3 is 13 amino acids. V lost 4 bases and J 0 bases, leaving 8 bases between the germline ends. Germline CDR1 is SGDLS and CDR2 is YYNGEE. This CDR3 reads CASSPQFSYEQYF. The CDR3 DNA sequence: TGTGCCAGCAGCCCCCAGTTCTCCTACGAGCAGTACTTC. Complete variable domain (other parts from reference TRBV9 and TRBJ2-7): DSGVTQTPKHLITATGQRVTLRCSPRSGDLSVYWYQQSLDQGLQFLIQYYNGEERAKGNILERFSAQQFPDLHSELNLSSLELGDSALYFCASSPQFSYEQYFGPGTRLTVT.

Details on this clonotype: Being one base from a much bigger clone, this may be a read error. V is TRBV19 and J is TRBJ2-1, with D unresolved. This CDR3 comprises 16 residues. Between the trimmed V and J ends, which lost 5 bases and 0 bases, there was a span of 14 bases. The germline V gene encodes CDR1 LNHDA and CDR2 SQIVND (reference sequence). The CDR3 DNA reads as TGTGCCAGTAGTCCCTATTTCCCTGCCTCCTACAATGAGCAGTTCTTC. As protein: CASSPYFPASYNEQFF.

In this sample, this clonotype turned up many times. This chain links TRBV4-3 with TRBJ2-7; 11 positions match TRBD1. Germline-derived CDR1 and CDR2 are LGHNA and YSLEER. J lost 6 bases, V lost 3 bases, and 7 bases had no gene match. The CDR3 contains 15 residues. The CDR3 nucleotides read TGCGCCAGCAGCCAGACCCGGACAGGGGGCTTCGAGCAGTACTTC. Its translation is CASSQTRTGGFEQYF.

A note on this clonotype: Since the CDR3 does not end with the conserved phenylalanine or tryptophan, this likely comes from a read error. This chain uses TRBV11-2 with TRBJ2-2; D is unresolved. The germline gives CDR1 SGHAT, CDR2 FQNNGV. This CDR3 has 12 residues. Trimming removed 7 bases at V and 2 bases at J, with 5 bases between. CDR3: CASITNTGELFL. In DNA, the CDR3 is TGTGCCAGCATCACTAACACCGGGGAGCTGTTTCTT.